This T cell receptor (beta chain) was recorded in a study of patients and donors after allogeneic stem cell transplantation. The CDR3 consists of 14 residues. V was shortened by 8 bases and J by 3 bases, with 14 bases between the two germline ends. Germline V gene data show CDR1 as MNHEY and CDR2 as SMNVEV (reference sequence). TCRdb re-derived calls from the RT-PCR reads in MiXCR, one entry per CDR3 protein. The sample consists of 84,000 or so distinct CDR3 sequences, approximately 49% of them appearing once. Sequenced material: blood, either unsorted or a sorted T cell fraction (not recorded which). The sequence derives from a human donor who was either an allogeneic HSCT recipient or a stem cell or donor lymphocyte infusion donor (not recorded which). It is not recorded whose cells these are; they may come from a transplant donor. The genes are TRBV27 and TRBJ1-5; D is perhaps TRBD1 (6 bases). The CDR3 region is CASGGPINNQPQHF. The CDR3 bases are TGTGCCAGCGGGGGGCCCATAAACAATCAGCCCCAGCATTTT.